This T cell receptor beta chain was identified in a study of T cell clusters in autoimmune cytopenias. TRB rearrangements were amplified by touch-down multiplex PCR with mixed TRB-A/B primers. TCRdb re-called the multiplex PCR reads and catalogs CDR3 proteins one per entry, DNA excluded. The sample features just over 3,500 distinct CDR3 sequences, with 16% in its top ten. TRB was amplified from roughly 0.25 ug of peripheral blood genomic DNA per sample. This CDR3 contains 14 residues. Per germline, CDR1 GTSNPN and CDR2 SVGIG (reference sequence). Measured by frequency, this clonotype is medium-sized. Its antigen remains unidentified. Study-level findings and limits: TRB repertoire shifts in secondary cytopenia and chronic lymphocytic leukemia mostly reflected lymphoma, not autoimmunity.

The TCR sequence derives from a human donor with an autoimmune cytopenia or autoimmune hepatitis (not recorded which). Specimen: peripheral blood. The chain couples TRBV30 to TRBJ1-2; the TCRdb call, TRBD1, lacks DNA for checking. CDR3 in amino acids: CASGYRAQGLGYTF.